This T cell receptor (beta chain) was sequenced during a study of blood T cell repertoires in COVID-19. Turning to the study itself: Sources were T cells, B-cell-depleted T cells, or PBMCs; the material itself was cDNA or gDNA.

Generated by immunoSEQ multiplex PCR, the TCRdb table keeps only in-frame clones and is missing some. The table has about 230,000 clones, approximately 87% seen once; the top ten hold just over 2.5%. The germline CDR1 and CDR2 sequences are SGHDT and YYEEEE. The CDR3 is 13 residues long. Trimming removed 3 bases from V and 4 bases from J, with 10 bases in between. Input material: peripheral blood. This receptor was identified in a woman between 65 and 79 years old with active or convalescent COVID-19. The chain has TRBV5-6 and TRBJ2-5, with a tentative D call TRBD2 (6 bases). CDR3 nucleotide sequence: TGTGCCAGCAGCTGGGGGGTGCCAGAGACCCAGTACTTC. Translation gives CASSWGVPETQYF.